The 2 T cell receptor beta chains below were found in one sample sequenced in a study of response to subunit inactivated influenza vaccine. In TCRdb, the RT-PCR reads were re-called with MiXCR into one record per CDR3 protein. The table records approximately 700,000 distinct CDR3 sequences, around 14% of them present only once. The input for sequencing was PBMCs from blood, taken 14 to 15 days before vaccination. The origin of the receptors is a man in his forties or fifties who received an inactivated influenza vaccine.

This clonotype was seen more than once but under ten times. The gene calls are TRBV5-8 and TRBJ2-1, with D perhaps assigned TRBD1 or TRBD2 (6 bases each). The CDR3 consists of 15 residues. V lost 0 bases to trimming and J lost 10 bases, with 17 bases between them. Germline lookup yields CDR1 SGHTS and CDR2 YDEGEE. The CDR3 nucleotides read TGTGCCAGCAGCTTGGCCGTCAGGAGGGGGTTGGAGCAGTTCTTC. As protein: CASSLAVRRGLEQFF.

In DNA, the CDR3 is TGCAGTGCTAATCCTAGCTCCAACAGAGAGACCCAGTACTTC. It encodes CSANPSSNRETQYF. This chain links TRBV20-1 with TRBJ2-5; tentative D call: TRBD2 (5 bases). Germline V lookup: CDR1 DFQATT, CDR2 SNEGSKA (reference sequence). Trimming removed 4 bases at V and 4 bases at J, with 16 bases between. This CDR3 is built from 14 residues.